This T cell receptor beta chain was captured in a study of tumor-infiltrating lymphocytes in primary liver carcinoma. Study summary: Sample counts of productive TCRbeta reads spanned roughly 3.5 to 8 million; these counts were similar across tissue types.

The germline V and J ends were trimmed by 6 bases and 5 bases, with 8 bases remaining between them. CDR3 size: 12 residues. This clonotype has more than one count but fewer than ten. A constant-region primer served to make TCR beta cDNA from roughly 500 ng total RNA. ARM-PCR was slightly modified, and three nested multiplex PCR rounds with it gave rise to the TCR beta libraries. A C-beta reverse primer and TRBV1-TRBV30 forward primers served in each of the first two PCR rounds, at 9 to 10 cycles apiece. TCRdb processed the multiplex PCR reads anew with MiXCR; each CDR3 protein has one entry. Found here are hundreds of thousands of distinct CDR3 sequences, about three fifths of them singletons; the top ten hold about 18%. Blood RNA originated from unsorted whole blood, with germline DNA additionally extracted.

The material sequenced was peripheral blood. The chain joins TRBV12-3 or TRBV12-4 to TRBJ1-5; D is undetermined. This TCR was sampled from a young woman with primary liver carcinoma and hepatitis B virus infection. CDR3 amino acids: CASRRADQPQHF. The CDR3 nucleotides read TGTGCCAGCAGGAGAGCCGATCAGCCCCAGCATTTT.